This T cell receptor beta chain stems from a study of T cell repertoires in cytomegalovirus infection. About the research overall: Public TCR beta signatures were indicative of both CMV infection and a matching HLA type.

TCRdb re-called the reads with MiXCR, one entry per CDR3 protein. The sample shows approximately 500,000 distinct CDR3 sequences, roughly a third of them seen only once. Broader study findings: Predominance within the ex vivo response was attributable to HLA-C-restricted CMV-specific TCR beta clonotypes.

The table lists this clonotype with a few counts. Its antigen is currently unknown. Losses at the gene ends were 1 base for V and 4 bases for J; bases not matched to a gene: 2. This CDR3 spans 15 amino acids. This sequence joins TRBV12-3 or TRBV12-4 and TRBJ2-1; 9 bases map to TRBD2. Specimen: cultured PBMCs, collected from culture after CMV antigen stimulation. The source is a human donor in good health (CMV status not recorded). Some clones in this sample may be carry-over from other donors' samples. The CDR3 spells CASSLGSGGYNEQFF. DNA of the CDR3: TGTGCCAGCAGTTTAGGTAGCGGGGGATACAATGAGCAGTTCTTC.